Presented here are 10 T cell receptor beta chains from one specimen sequenced in a study of blood T cell repertoires in COVID-19. Here immunoSEQ multiplex PCR was the method, and the copy in TCRdb shows in-frame clones only, minus some. The repertoire includes roughly 290,000 clones, roughly nine tenths of them detected once, and about 1.7% sits in the top ten. The sample consisted of PBMCs or T cells enriched from blood (not recorded which). The origin of the receptors is a woman aged 35 to 49 who had recovered from COVID-19.

This clone was seen once. The chain has TRBV5-4 and TRBJ2-7; weak D call: TRBD2 (7 bases). The CDR3 is 16 residues long. Germline V gene lookup returns CDR1 SGHNT and CDR2 YYREEE (reference sequence). Trimming stripped 1 base from V and 2 bases from J, with 16 bases between. The CDR3 is CASSLPRGRGPYEQYF. The CDR3 region has the DNA TGTGCCAGCAGCTTGCCAAGGGGGAGGGGTCCCTACGAGCAGTACTTC. Using reference TRBV5-4 and TRBJ2-7 for the parts outside the CDR3, the full variable domain is ETGVTQSPTHLIKTRGQQVTLRCSSQSGHNTVSWYQQALGQGPQFIFQYYREEENGRGNFPPRFSGLQFPNYSSELNVNALELDDSALYLCASSLPRGRGPYEQYFGPGTRLTVT.

The chain couples TRBV2 to TRBJ1-6, with D unclear. This CDR3 has 16 residues. Between the trimmed V and J ends, which lost 6 bases and 0 bases, there was a span of 12 bases. The germline V gene encodes CDR1 SNHLY and CDR2 FYNNEI. This CDR3 reads CASSPDTYSYNSPLHF. DNA of the CDR3: TGTGCCAGCAGCCCAGACACATACTCCTATAATTCACCCCTCCACTTT.

This clone was counted a few times. This chain connects TRBV11-2 to TRBJ2-1; D remains ambiguous. Trimming stripped 3 bases from V and 6 bases from J, with 12 bases between. Germline V gene lookup returns CDR1 SGHAT and CDR2 FQNNGV. The CDR3 is 14 amino acids. CDR3 region: CASSLVWLPNEQFF. In nucleotides, the CDR3 is TGTGCCAGCAGCTTGGTTTGGCTTCCCAATGAGCAGTTCTTC.

This clone has only a few counts. The V call is TRBV5-1, the J call TRBJ2-2; the match to TRBD1 covers 10 bases. This CDR3 spans 17 amino acids. The V segment lost 1 base and the J segment 0 bases; nucleotides outside the gene matches: 3. The germline CDR1 and CDR2 sequences are SGHRS and YFSETQ. In nucleotides, the CDR3 is TGCGCCAGCAGCTTGCATGGACAGGGGGCGAACACCGGGGAGCTGTTTTTT. This encodes CASSLHGQGANTGELFF.

The rearrangement joins TRBV6-5 to TRBJ2-3; 9 nucleotides match TRBD1. CDR3 length: 16 residues. V was pared by 2 bases and J by 0 bases, with 3 bases of the junction left unmatched. Germline CDR1 is MNHEY and CDR2 is SVGAGI. CDR3 nucleotide sequence: TGTGCCAGCAGTTACACCGGGACAGGGAGCACAGATACGCAGTATTTT. Translating gives CASSYTGTGSTDTQYF.

J is TRBJ2-3 and V is TRBV5-5, with 9 bases identical to TRBD2. CDR1 and CDR2 from the germline V gene are SGHKS and YYEKEE (reference sequence). The CDR3 is 16 amino acids. J lost 6 bases, V lost 2 bases, and 10 bases had no gene match. The CDR3 DNA reads TGTGCCAGCAGCTTATCCTCTGGGACTAGCCTGGATACGCAGTATTTT. Translation: CASSLSSGTSLDTQYF.

The chain has TRBV6-5 and TRBJ2-3; 8 bases agree with TRBD1. V lost 11 bases to trimming and J lost 3 bases; unmatched junction nucleotides: 7. The CDR3 has 13 residues. In germline, CDR1 is MNHEY, CDR2 SVGAGI. The CDR3 sequence: CAVTDRATDTQYF. Written as DNA, the CDR3 is TGTGCCGTGACGGACAGGGCTACAGATACGCAGTATTTT.

This clone appeared once. This sequence joins TRBV9 and TRBJ1-1; tentative D call: TRBD1 (6 bases). This CDR3 has 17 amino acids. The germline CDR1 and CDR2 sequences are SGDLS and YYNGEE. The ends were cut back, 0 bases at V and 2 bases at J, with 17 bases in the middle. The CDR3 loop is CASSVVGQGPVNTEAFF. In nucleotides, the CDR3 is TGTGCCAGCAGCGTAGTGGGGCAGGGGCCTGTAAACACTGAAGCTTTCTTT.

The CDR3 nucleotides read TGTGCCAGCAGCTTAGCGCCTAGGCGGGTAGGCACAGATACGCAGTATTTT. Translation gives CASSLAPRRVGTDTQYF. The V and J genes are TRBV7-2 and TRBJ2-3; weak D call: TRBD2 (5 bases). Germline CDR1 is SGHTA and CDR2 is FQGNSA. The CDR3 is 17 amino acids. V was pared by 0 bases and J by 1 base, with 14 bases between. Using reference TRBV7-2 and TRBJ2-3 for the parts outside the CDR3, the full variable domain is GAGVSQSPSNKVTEKGKDVELRCDPISGHTALYWYRQSLGQGLEFLIYFQGNSAPDKSGLPSDRFSAERTGGSVSTLTIQRTQQEDSAVYLCASSLAPRRVGTDTQYFGPGTRLTVL.

V and J are TRBV7-8 and TRBJ1-1; 10 nucleotides match TRBD1. Germline CDR1 and CDR2: SGHVS and FQNEAQ. V lost 10 bases, J lost 3 bases, and 17 bases stayed unmatched. The CDR3 runs 17 residues. The CDR3 DNA reads TGTGCCACCACGGATCCGAGACAGGGGGCAAGGGACACTGAAGCTTTCTTT. Amino acids: CATTDPRQGARDTEAFF.